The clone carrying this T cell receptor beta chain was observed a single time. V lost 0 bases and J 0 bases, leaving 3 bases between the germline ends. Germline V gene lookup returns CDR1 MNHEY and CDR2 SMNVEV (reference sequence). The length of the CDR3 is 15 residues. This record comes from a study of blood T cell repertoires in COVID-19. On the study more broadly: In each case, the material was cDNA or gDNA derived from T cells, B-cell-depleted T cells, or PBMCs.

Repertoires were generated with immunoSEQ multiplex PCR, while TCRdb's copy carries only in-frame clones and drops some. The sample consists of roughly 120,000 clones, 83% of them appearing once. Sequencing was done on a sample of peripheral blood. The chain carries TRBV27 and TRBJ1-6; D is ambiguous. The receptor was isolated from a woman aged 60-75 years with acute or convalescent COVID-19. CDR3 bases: TGTGCCAGCAGTTTATCCAACTCCTATAATTCACCCCTCCACTTT. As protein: CASSLSNSYNSPLHF.